The 32 T cell receptor beta chains listed next were all sequenced from one sample in a study of cytomegalovirus exposure and HLA in healthy donors (dated by TCRdb to about 2017). Receptor libraries were prepared by the immunoSEQ multiplex PCR assay. A mixture of 60 forward primers for TCR Vbeta segments and 13 reverse primers for TCR Jbeta segments was used in the multiplex PCR. Imported from immuneACCESS, the table was reduced by TCRdb to in-frame sequences with V and J called. These copies leave out some clones; in studies compared against another copy, an unresolved V gene accounts for under half, and the cause of the remainder is not known. The table kept for this sample lists some 110,000 clones. Of the sample, roughly 3.7% is held by the ten largest clones. Source material: PBMCs. The receptors here all came from a man younger than 45 in good health and CMV-seronegative.

V is TRBV5-1 and J is TRBJ2-1; 11 bases fit TRBD2. The CDR3 loop spans 14 amino acids. Germline V lookup: CDR1 SGHRS, CDR2 YFSETQ. The junction had 3 bases not matched to a gene; V was cut back by 4 bases and J by 6 bases. CDR3 protein: CASSAGLAGNEQFF. The CDR3 region has the DNA TGCGCCAGCAGCGCCGGACTAGCGGGCAATGAGCAGTTCTTC.

The chain links TRBV6-5 to TRBJ1-6; 9 bases line up with TRBD1. V gave up 6 bases and J gave up 7 bases; unmatched junction bases: 7. This CDR3 is built from 15 residues. The germline V gene encodes CDR1 MNHEY and CDR2 SVGAGI. Written as DNA, the CDR3 is TGTGCCAGCAGCGGCCTACAGGGGGCCAATTCACCCCTCCACTTT. Amino acids: CASSGLQGANSPLHF.

In the case of this clone: A read error may account for a junction end that differs from germline. V gene TRBV7-2 combines with J gene TRBJ2-5, with a possible D match to TRBD1 (6 bases). The V gene's germline CDR1 is SGHTA and CDR2 FQGNSA. CDR3 length: 12 amino acids. The CDR3 coding sequence is TGTGCCAGCAGCTCAAAGACTCTCCCAGGGGACTTC. This sequence encodes CASSSKTLPGDF. Filled out from reference TRBV7-2 and TRBJ2-5, the complete variable domain reads GAGVSQSPSNKVTEKGKDVELRCDPISGHTALYWYRQSLGQGLEFLIYFQGNSAPDKSGLPSDRFSAERTGGSVSTLTIQRTQQEDSAVYLCASSSKTLPGDFGPGTRLLVL.

The chain uses TRBV5-1 and TRBJ2-2, with 7 bases matching TRBD1. Germline V gene sequence: CDR1 SGHRS, CDR2 YFSETQ. J was trimmed by 4 bases and V by 6 bases; bases with no gene match: 12. This CDR3 comprises 16 residues. DNA for the CDR3: TGCGCCAGCAACCCAACAGGGGAACGGGGCACCGGGGAGCTGTTTTTT. Translation: CASNPTGERGTGELFF.

V and J are TRBV7-6 and TRBJ2-1, with 15 bases identical to TRBD2. CDR3 length: 15 residues. The V and J ends lost 5 bases and 10 bases, in that order; junction bases with no gene match: 6. The germline CDR1 and CDR2 sequences are SGHVS and FNYEAQ. The CDR3 loop is CASSRTSGGATEQFF. For the CDR3, the DNA is TGTGCCAGCAGCAGGACTAGCGGGGGGGCCACCGAGCAGTTCTTC.

The rearrangement uses TRBV9 and TRBJ2-1; weak D call: TRBD2 (6 bases). The V gene lost 0 bases and the J gene lost 4 bases, with 14 bases spanning the gap. The CDR3 runs 16 residues. The germline V gene encodes CDR1 SGDLS and CDR2 YYNGEE. The CDR3 sequence is CASSVDTGVRYNEQFF. CDR3 in DNA: TGTGCCAGCAGCGTAGATACGGGGGTTAGGTACAATGAGCAGTTCTTC.

The chain has TRBV11-2 and TRBJ2-5; TRBD1 matches at 7 bases. Germline lookup yields CDR1 SGHAT and CDR2 FQNNGV. This CDR3 is 13 amino acids long. Trimming cost V 5 bases and J 3 bases; bases outside gene matches: 3. The CDR3 protein is CASSRDSKETQYF. CDR3 coding DNA: TGTGCCAGCAGCAGGGACAGTAAAGAGACCCAGTACTTC.

This chain uses TRBV28 with TRBJ1-6; no firm D call. Trimming took 5 bases from V and 7 from J, leaving 21 bases between them. This CDR3 contains 17 residues. Germline V gives CDR1 MDHEN, CDR2 SYDVKM. The CDR3 DNA is TGTGCCAGCAGTCCCGCCGGGAGGCTAGTCGCCAATTCACCCCTCCACTTT. Its protein product is CASSPAGRLVANSPLHF.

The chain has TRBV18 and TRBJ1-1, with D unresolved. The CDR3 runs to 17 residues. Germline values: CDR1 KGHSH, CDR2 LQKENI. V dropped 3 bases and J dropped 1 base, with 18 bases sitting between them. The CDR3: CASSPRNTGEANTEAFF. In DNA, the CDR3 is TGTGCCAGCTCACCTCGTAATACCGGGGAAGCGAACACTGAAGCTTTCTTT.

The chain carries TRBV10-1 and TRBJ2-5; 8 bases agree with TRBD1. Matching the DNA end better, TRBJ2-7 makes the J call doubtful. Germline V lookup: CDR1 WNHNN, CDR2 SYGVQD (reference sequence). The CDR3 is made up of 14 amino acids. CDR3 amino acids: CASSGDRYSYEQYF. DNA of the CDR3: TGCGCCAGCAGTGGGGACAGGTACTCCTACGAGCAGTACTTC.

This rearrangement joins TRBV5-1 to TRBJ2-7; possible D gene TRBD2, 5 bases. There are 12 residues in the CDR3. With 0 bases removed from V and 7 bases from J, the gap between germline ends came to 8 bases. Germline V gene data show CDR1 as SGHRS and CDR2 as YFSETQ. In nucleotides, the CDR3 is TGCGCCAGCAGCTTGGGGCAGCGGGAGCAGTACTTC. Translating it yields CASSLGQREQYF.

In DNA, the CDR3 is TGTGCCAGCAGCCTCGACAGGGGCAATTCACCCCTCCACTTT. Its protein product is CASSLDRGNSPLHF. The V call is TRBV14, the J call TRBJ1-6, with 8 bases identical to TRBD1. CDR1 is SGHDN, CDR2 FVKESK, per germline. V shed 4 bases and J 7 bases; nucleotides not matched to a gene: 3. The CDR3 sequence is 14 residues long.

The chain is built from TRBV5-1 and TRBJ1-1, with D uncertain. CDR3 length: 14 amino acids. The V and J ends lost 0 bases and 1 base respectively, with 7 bases between them. CDR1 and CDR2 from the germline V gene are SGHRS and YFSETQ. The CDR3 region is CASSLDPGNTEAFF. CDR3 nucleotide sequence: TGCGCCAGCAGCTTGGATCCCGGGAACACTGAAGCTTTCTTT.

V is TRBV6-5 and J is TRBJ2-3; D may be TRBD2 (5 bases). CDR3 size: 13 residues. Germline V gene data show CDR1 as MNHEY and CDR2 as SVGAGI. V was pared by 6 bases and J by 2 bases, with 9 bases between. Here the CDR3 reads CASSRGITDTQYF. The DNA for the CDR3 is TGTGCCAGCAGCCGGGGAATCACAGATACGCAGTATTTT.

V usage is TRBV5-4 and J usage is TRBJ1-2; 10 bases agree with TRBD1. The CDR3 consists of 14 residues. The germline V gene encodes CDR1 SGHNT and CDR2 YYREEE (reference sequence). After removal of 6 bases from V and 2 bases from J, the junction contained 4 bases not matched to a gene. The CDR3 nucleotides read TGTGCCAGCATCAGACAGGGGGCCAACTATGGCTACACCTTC. It translates to CASIRQGANYGYTF.

The chain uses TRBV5-5 and TRBJ2-5; tentative D call: TRBD2 (6 bases). In germline, CDR1 is SGHKS, CDR2 YYEKEE (reference sequence). The CDR3 loop spans 13 amino acids. With 4 bases removed from V and 4 bases from J, the gap between germline ends came to 11 bases. The CDR3 DNA is TGTGCCAGCAGCGTGGACGGGGGAGAGACCCAGTACTTC. Translating gives CASSVDGGETQYF.

This rearrangement joins TRBV15 to TRBJ2-2; a weak D match, TRBD1 (6 bases). Germline V gene data show CDR1 as LNHNV and CDR2 as YYDKDF (reference sequence). Deletions cut 3 bases from V and 0 bases from J, with 14 bases between. The CDR3 sequence is 17 residues long. The CDR3 DNA reads TGTGCCACCAGCAGGGCTGGACAGCTGTCGAACACCGGGGAGCTGTTTTTT. Translated: CATSRAGQLSNTGELFF.

The rearrangement joins TRBV7-2 to TRBJ1-3; no firm D call. CDR3 length: 15 residues. Trimming cost V 3 bases and J 6 bases, with 15 bases left between them. Germline V gene lookup returns CDR1 SGHTA and CDR2 FQGNSA. The CDR3 region is CASSLRAAEANTIYF. The CDR3, as DNA: TGTGCCAGCAGCTTGAGGGCAGCTGAGGCAAACACCATATATTTT.

J is TRBJ2-6 and V is TRBV7-3; D perhaps matches TRBD1 (6 bases). Germline V CDR1 and CDR2: SGHTA, FQGTGA. Trimming took off 2 bases at V and 1 base at J, with 12 bases between the two ends. This CDR3 is 17 amino acids long. CDR3 sequence reads: CASSLQGYTSGANVLTF. CDR3 coding DNA: TGTGCCAGCAGCTTACAGGGGTATACTTCTGGGGCCAACGTCCTGACTTTC. Full variable domain (remainder filled in from reference TRBV7-3 and TRBJ2-6): GAGVSQTPSNKVTEKGKYVELRCDPISGHTALYWYRQSLGQGPEFLIYFQGTGAADDSGLPNDRFFAVRPEGSVSTLKIQRTERGDSAVYLCASSLQGYTSGANVLTFGAGSRLTVL.

V and J are TRBV7-2 and TRBJ1-4; a possible D gene is TRBD1 (5 bases). Germline-derived CDR1 and CDR2 are SGHTA and FQGNSA. The CDR3 covers 16 residues. Between the trimmed V and J ends, which lost 5 bases and 0 bases, there was a span of 13 bases. The CDR3 here is CASSGGAGATNEKLFF. The DNA for the CDR3 is TGTGCCAGCAGCGGAGGGGCCGGTGCAACTAATGAAAAACTGTTTTTT.

This chain links TRBV5-1 with TRBJ2-7; 8 bases match TRBD1. The J segment lost 0 bases and the V segment lost 5 bases, leaving 10 bases of the junction unmatched. The CDR3 is 16 amino acids. The V gene's germline CDR1 is SGHRS and CDR2 YFSETQ. CDR3 protein: CASSWAGTGGSYEQYF. CDR3 nucleotide sequence: TGCGCCAGCAGTTGGGCGGGTACAGGGGGCTCCTACGAGCAGTACTTC.

This chain uses TRBV2 with TRBJ2-7; D perhaps matches TRBD1 (6 bases). The CDR3 runs 13 residues. The V gene lost 5 bases and the J gene lost 4 bases, with 12 bases spanning the gap. Looked up from germline, CDR1 is SNHLY and CDR2 is FYNNEI. The CDR3 region has the DNA TGTGCCAGCAGTCCATCAGGGGTATACGAGCAGTACTTC. Encoded protein: CASSPSGVYEQYF.

The V gene is TRBV5-1, the J gene TRBJ1-4; no clear D. The CDR3 covers 14 residues. Germline V lookup: CDR1 SGHRS, CDR2 YFSETQ. V was clipped by 4 bases and J by 1 base, with 8 bases between them. In nucleotides, the CDR3 is TGCGCCAGCAGCCCAGATGAAACTAATGAAAAACTGTTTTTT. Amino acids: CASSPDETNEKLFF. The complete variable domain, with remaining parts taken from reference TRBV5-1 and TRBJ1-4, reads KAGVTQTPRYLIKTRGQQVTLSCSPISGHRSVSWYQQTPGQGLQFLFEYFSETQRNKGNFPGRFSGRQFSNSRSEMNVSTLELGDSALYLCASSPDETNEKLFFGSGTQLSVL.

CDR3 DNA sequence: TGTGCCATCGTCGACTGGACAGGGGGCCCACAGTACTTC. It encodes CAIVDWTGGPQYF. V gene TRBV10-3 combines with J gene TRBJ2-7; 11 nucleotides agree with TRBD1. J lost 10 bases, V lost 8 bases, and 10 bases had no gene match. Germline CDR1 reads ENHRY; CDR2 reads SYGVKD. The CDR3 runs 13 residues.

The J gene is TRBJ1-1, the V gene TRBV5-6; D is perhaps TRBD1 (5 bases). The CDR3 consists of 14 residues. Trimming cost V 4 bases and J 3 bases, with 13 bases left between them. CDR1 and CDR2 (germline): SGHDT, YYEEEE. CDR3 nucleotides: TGTGCCAGCAGCCCGGTAGGGGCGCACACTGAAGCTTTCTTT. Encoded protein: CASSPVGAHTEAFF. The full variable domain, completed using reference TRBV5-6 and TRBJ1-1, is DAGVTQSPTHLIKTRGQQVTLRCSPKSGHDTVSWYQQALGQGPQFIFQYYEEEERQRGNFPDRFSGHQFPNYSSELNVNALLLGDSALYLCASSPVGAHTEAFFGQGTRLTVV.

The chain carries TRBV6-5 and TRBJ1-4, with a tentative D call TRBD1 (5 bases). Germline V lookup: CDR1 MNHEY, CDR2 SVGAGI. The CDR3 has 15 residues. Trimming left V 6 bases short and J 0 bases short, with 11 bases between. The CDR3 region has the DNA TGTGCCAGCAGCCCAGGGATTGCAACTAATGAAAAACTGTTTTTT. Amino acid sequence: CASSPGIATNEKLFF.

This sequence joins TRBV2 and TRBJ2-5; the D gene is possibly TRBD2 (5 bases). The V end was cut by 6 bases, the J end by 5 bases, with 13 bases between. From germline, CDR1 is SNHLY and CDR2 FYNNEI. The CDR3 is 13 residues long. The CDR3 DNA sequence: TGTGCCAGCAGAGACTCCGGAGGCGAGACCCAGTACTTC. Amino acids: CASRDSGGETQYF.

V usage is TRBV18 and J usage is TRBJ1-6; the match to TRBD1 covers 7 bases. With V trimmed by 2 bases and J by 0 bases, 10 bases remained unmatched. Germline CDR1 KGHSH, CDR2 LQKENI. This CDR3 is built from 19 residues. Here the CDR3 reads CASSPYPSGQSSYNSPLHF. In DNA form, the CDR3 reads TGTGCCAGCTCACCATATCCATCGGGACAGAGCTCCTATAATTCACCCCTCCACTTT.

V gene TRBV18 combines with J gene TRBJ2-7, with 7 bases aligning to TRBD1. Germline CDR1 and CDR2: KGHSH and LQKENI. After removal of 3 bases from V and 3 bases from J, the junction contained 8 bases not matched to a gene. The length of the CDR3 is 15 residues. The CDR3 coding sequence is TGTGCCAGCTCACCGCCGGGGACAGCCAGCTACGAGCAGTACTTC. Its protein is CASSPPGTASYEQYF. Complete variable domain (other parts from reference TRBV18 and TRBJ2-7): NAGVMQNPRHLVRRRGQEARLRCSPMKGHSHVYWYRQLPEEGLKFMVYLQKENIIDESGMPKERFSAEFPKEGPSILRIQQVVRGDSAAYFCASSPPGTASYEQYFGPGTRLTVT.

The chain links TRBV6-5 to TRBJ1-4; D remains ambiguous. This CDR3 spans 14 amino acids. V lost 7 bases to trimming and J lost 7 bases, with 16 bases between them. Germline loops: CDR1 MNHEY, CDR2 SVGAGI. The CDR3 spells CASTWTAEGEKLFF. In DNA, the CDR3 is TGTGCCAGCACCTGGACCGCCGAGGGTGAAAAACTGTTTTTT.

CDR3 protein: CASSQLSEAFF. CDR3 DNA sequence: TGTGCCAGCTCACAACTTTCGGAAGCTTTCTTT. The chain couples TRBV18 to TRBJ1-1; no definite D call. Germline V gene data show CDR1 as KGHSH and CDR2 as LQKENI. The CDR3 runs to 11 residues. V lost 4 bases and J 8 bases, leaving 8 bases between the germline ends.

This sequence joins TRBV7-9 and TRBJ1-3; D uncertain. Germline V CDR1 and CDR2: SEHNR, FQNEAQ (reference sequence). The CDR3 contains 16 residues. Trimming removed 1 base at V and 0 bases at J, with 10 bases between. The CDR3 nucleotides are TGTGCCAGCAGCTTAGGTTTCCGGGACTCTGGAAACACCATATATTTT. As protein: CASSLGFRDSGNTIYF.